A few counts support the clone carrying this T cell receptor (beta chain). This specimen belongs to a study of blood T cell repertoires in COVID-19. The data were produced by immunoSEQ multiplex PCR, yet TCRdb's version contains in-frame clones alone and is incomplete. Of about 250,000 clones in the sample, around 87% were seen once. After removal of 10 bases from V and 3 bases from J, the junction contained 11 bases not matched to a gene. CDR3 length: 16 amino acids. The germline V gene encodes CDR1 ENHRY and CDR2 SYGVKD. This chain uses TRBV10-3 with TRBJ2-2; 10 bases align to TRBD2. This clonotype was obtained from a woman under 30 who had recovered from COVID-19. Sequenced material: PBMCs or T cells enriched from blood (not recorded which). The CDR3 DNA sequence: TGTGCCACCGGTTTCACTAGCGGGGCGTACACCGGGGAGCTGTTTTTT. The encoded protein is CATGFTSGAYTGELFF.